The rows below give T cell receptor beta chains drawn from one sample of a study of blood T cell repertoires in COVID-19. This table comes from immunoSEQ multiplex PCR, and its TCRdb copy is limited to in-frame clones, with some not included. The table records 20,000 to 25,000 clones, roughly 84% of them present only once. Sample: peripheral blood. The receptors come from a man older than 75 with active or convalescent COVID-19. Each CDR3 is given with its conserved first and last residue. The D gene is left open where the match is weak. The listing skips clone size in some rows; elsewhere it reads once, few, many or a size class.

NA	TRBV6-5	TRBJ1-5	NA	CASGQRSAPQHF	TGTGCCAGCGGACAGCGATCCGCCCCCCAGCATTTT
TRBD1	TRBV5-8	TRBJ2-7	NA	CASSQQGDRGRGEQYF	TGTGCCAGCAGCCAACAGGGGGACAGGGGTAGGGGTGAGCAGTACTTC
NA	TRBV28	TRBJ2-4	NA	CASSLRGGGKNIQYF	TGTGCCAGCAGTTTACGGGGAGGGGGCAAAAACATTCAGTACTTC
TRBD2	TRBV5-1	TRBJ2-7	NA	CASSPGLAASSYEQYF	TGCGCCAGCAGCCCGGGACTAGCGGCTAGCTCCTACGAGCAGTACTTC
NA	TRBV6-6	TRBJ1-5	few	CASSSRVNQPQHF	TGTGCCAGCAGTTCCAGGGTCAATCAGCCCCAGCATTTT
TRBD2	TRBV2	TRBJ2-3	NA	CASSQGTIRTDTQYF	TGTGCCAGCAGTCAAGGGACTATACGCACAGATACGCAGTATTTT
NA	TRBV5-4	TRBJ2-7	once	CASSLDRSDYEQYF	TGTGCCAGCAGCTTGGACAGGTCCGACTACGAGCAGTACTTC
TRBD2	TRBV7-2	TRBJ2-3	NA	CASRGGGHTDTQYF	TGTGCCAGCCGCGGGGGGGGGCACACAGATACGCAGTATTTT
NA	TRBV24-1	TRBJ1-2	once	CATSDPQVEDGYTF	TGTGCCACCAGTGATCCCCAAGTGGAGGATGGCTACACCTTC
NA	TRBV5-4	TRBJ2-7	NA	CASSLDSRAYEQYF	TGTGCCAGCAGCTTGGATTCGCGGGCCTACGAGCAGTACTTC
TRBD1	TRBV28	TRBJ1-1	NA	CASSRRTGGATTFF	TGTGCCAGCAGCCGAAGGACAGGGGGCGCGACGACTTTCTTT
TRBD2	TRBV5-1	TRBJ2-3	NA	CASSGTLAGAYTDTQYF	TGCGCCAGCAGCGGCACCCTAGCGGGGGCCTACACAGATACGCAGTATTTT
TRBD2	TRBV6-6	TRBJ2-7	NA	CASSQRGGGAYEQYF	TGTGCCAGCAGTCAAAGAGGCGGGGGGGCATACGAGCAGTACTTC
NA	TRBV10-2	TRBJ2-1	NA	CASRLAGYYNEQFF	TGCGCCAGCAGGTTGGCGGGGTACTACAATGAGCAGTTCTTC
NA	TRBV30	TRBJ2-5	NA	CAWSVRGETQYF	TGTGCCTGGAGTGTACGGGGAGAGACCCAGTACTTC
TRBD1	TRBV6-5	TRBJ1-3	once	CASSFRGQGGNTIYF	TGTGCCAGCAGTTTTAGAGGACAGGGTGGAAACACCATATATTTT
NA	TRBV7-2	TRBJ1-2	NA	CASSSGGGAPYYGYTF	TGTGCCAGCAGCTCGGGCGGGGGGGCCCCCTATTATGGCTACACCTTC
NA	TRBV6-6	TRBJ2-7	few	CASRDRDFEQYF	TGTGCCAGCAGAGACAGGGACTTCGAGCAGTACTTC
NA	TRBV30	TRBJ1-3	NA	CAWSVGGASGNTIYF	TGTGCCTGGAGTGTAGGGGGGGCCTCTGGAAACACCATATATTTT
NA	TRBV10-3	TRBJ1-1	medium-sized	CAISVTSGTMGAFF	TGTGCCATCAGTGTCACGTCGGGGACAATGGGAGCTTTCTTT
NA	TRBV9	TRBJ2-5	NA	CASSVGSGGLETQYF	TGTGCCAGCAGCGTAGGATCGGGGGGCCTGGAGACCCAGTACTTC
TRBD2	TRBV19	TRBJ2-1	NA	CASSSGGASEQFF	TGTGCCAGTAGTAGCGGGGGGGCAAGTGAGCAGTTCTTC
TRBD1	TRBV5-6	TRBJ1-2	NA	CASSWTGGTYGYTF	TGTGCCAGCAGCTGGACAGGGGGCACTTATGGCTACACCTTC
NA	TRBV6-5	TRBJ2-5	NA	CASSYFGQGETQYF	TGTGCCAGCAGTTACTTCGGGCAGGGTGAGACCCAGTACTTC
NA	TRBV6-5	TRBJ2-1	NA	CASTVWSEQFF	TGTGCCAGTACGGTGTGGAGTGAGCAGTTCTTC
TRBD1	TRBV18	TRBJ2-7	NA	CASSPDRSYEQYF	TGTGCCAGCTCACCGGACAGGTCCTACGAGCAGTACTTC
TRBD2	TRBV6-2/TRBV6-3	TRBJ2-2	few	CASSYPGAGGPRTGELFF	TGTGCCAGCAGTTACCCTGGAGCGGGGGGGCCTCGAACCGGGGAGCTGTTTTTT
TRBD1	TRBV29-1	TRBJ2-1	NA	CSVERGTGYGYNEQFF	TGCAGCGTTGAACGGGGGACAGGGTACGGTTACAATGAGCAGTTCTTC
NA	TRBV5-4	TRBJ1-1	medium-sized	CASSPTWANTEAFF	TGTGCCAGCAGCCCAACGTGGGCGAACACTGAAGCTTTCTTT
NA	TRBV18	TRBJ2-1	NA	CASQVNEEGSYNEQFF	TGTGCCAGCCAAGTAAACGAGGAGGGATCCTACAATGAGCAGTTCTTC
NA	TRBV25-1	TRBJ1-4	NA	CASSEYRGGLRSEKLFF	TGTGCCAGCAGTGAATATAGGGGCGGTCTCAGAAGTGAAAAACTGTTTTTT
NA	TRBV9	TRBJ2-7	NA	CASSVVGHSYEQYF	TGTGCCAGCAGCGTAGTTGGACACTCCTACGAGCAGTACTTC
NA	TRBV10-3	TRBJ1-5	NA	CAISESIVEQPQHF	TGTGCCATCAGTGAGTCGATAGTGGAGCAGCCCCAGCATTTT
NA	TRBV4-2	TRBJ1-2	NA	CASSQGAVNYGYTF	TGTGCCAGCAGCCAAGGTGCGGTGAACTATGGCTACACCTTC
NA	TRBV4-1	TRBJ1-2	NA	CASSQAVNYGYTF	TGCGCCAGCAGCCAAGCAGTTAACTATGGCTACACCTTC
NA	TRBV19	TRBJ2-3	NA	CASRLTATDTQYF	TGTGCCAGTAGACTGACAGCCACAGATACGCAGTATTTT
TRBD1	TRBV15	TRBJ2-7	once	CATSRDRGQGYYEQYF	TGTGCCACCAGCAGAGATAGGGGACAGGGGTACTACGAGCAGTACTTC
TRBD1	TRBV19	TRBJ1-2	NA	CASSSPPGQEGHGYTF	TGTGCCAGTAGTAGCCCCCCAGGACAGGAGGGCCATGGCTACACCTTC
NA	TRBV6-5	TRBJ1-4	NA	CASSYGPATNEKLFF	TGTGCCAGCAGTTACGGGCCAGCCACTAATGAAAAACTGTTTTTT
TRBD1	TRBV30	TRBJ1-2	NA	CAWSSPRGFNYGYTF	TGTGCCTGGAGTTCCCCCAGGGGGTTTAACTATGGCTACACCTTC
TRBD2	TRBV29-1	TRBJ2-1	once	CSALTSGGEGEQFF	TGCAGCGCCCTGACTAGCGGGGGGGAGGGTGAGCAGTTCTTC
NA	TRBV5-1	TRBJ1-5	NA	CASSLDSRLYQPQHF	TGCGCCAGCAGCTTGGATTCTAGGTTGTATCAGCCCCAGCATTTT
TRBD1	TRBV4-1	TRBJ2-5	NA	CASSQGQLEGTQYF	TGCGCCAGCAGCCAGGGACAGCTAGAAGGGACCCAGTACTTC
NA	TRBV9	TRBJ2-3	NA	CASTLGAGALTDTQYF	TGTGCCAGCACCCTAGGGGCGGGGGCCCTCACAGATACGCAGTATTTT
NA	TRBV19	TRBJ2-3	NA	CASRRVEADTQYF	TGTGCCAGCCGACGGGTAGAGGCAGATACGCAGTATTTT
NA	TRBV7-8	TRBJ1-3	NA	CASSLNRMTGNTIYF	TGTGCCAGCAGCTTAAACAGGATGACTGGAAACACCATATATTTT
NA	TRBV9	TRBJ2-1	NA	CASSVADSYNEQFF	TGTGCCAGCAGCGTAGCTGACAGCTACAATGAGCAGTTCTTC
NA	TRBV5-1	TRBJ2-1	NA	CASSWTAAAGTEQFF	TGCGCCAGCAGCTGGACAGCGGCCGCCGGGACTGAGCAGTTCTTC